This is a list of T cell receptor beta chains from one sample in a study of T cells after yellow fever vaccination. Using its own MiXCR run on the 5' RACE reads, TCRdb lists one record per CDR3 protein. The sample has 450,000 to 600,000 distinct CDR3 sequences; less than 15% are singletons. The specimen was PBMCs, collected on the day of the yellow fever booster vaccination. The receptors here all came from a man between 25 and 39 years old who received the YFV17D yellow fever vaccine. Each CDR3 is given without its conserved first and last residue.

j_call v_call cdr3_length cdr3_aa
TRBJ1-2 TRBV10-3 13 AIRASGTGDVGYT
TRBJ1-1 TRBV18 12 ASSPPDRNTEAF
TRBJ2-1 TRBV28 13 ASSPSGGPYNEQF
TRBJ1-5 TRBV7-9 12 ASSRDISNQPQH
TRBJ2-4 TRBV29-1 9 SLTERCIQY
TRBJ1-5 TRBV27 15 ASSLLGGAQGDQPQH
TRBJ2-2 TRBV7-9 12 ASRANRGAGELF
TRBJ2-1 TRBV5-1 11 ASSLGVGNEQF
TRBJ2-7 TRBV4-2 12 ASSQAAGGYEQY
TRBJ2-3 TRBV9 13 ASSVGRAHTDTQY
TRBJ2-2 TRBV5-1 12 ASSGGTDTGELF
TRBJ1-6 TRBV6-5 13 ASSYQDGANSPLH
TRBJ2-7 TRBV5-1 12 ASSLATGEVEQY
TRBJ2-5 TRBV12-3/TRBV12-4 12 ASRVGGGEETQY
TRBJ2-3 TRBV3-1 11 ASSPDFQRTQY
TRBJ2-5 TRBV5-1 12 ASSSGHTQETQY
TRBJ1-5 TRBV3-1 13 ASSQFMGTGQPQH
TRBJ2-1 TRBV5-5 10 ASTPEGNEQF
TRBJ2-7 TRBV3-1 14 ASSQEGRTPYEEQY
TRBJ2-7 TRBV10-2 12 ASRGQGYSYEQY
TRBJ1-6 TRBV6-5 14 ASSYTGQGGDSPLH
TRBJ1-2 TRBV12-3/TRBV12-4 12 ASSATGTGNGYT
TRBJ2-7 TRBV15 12 ATSSLTSSYEQY
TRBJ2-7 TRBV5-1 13 ASTSASGVTYEQY
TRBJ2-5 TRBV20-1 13 SATGTSGIGETQY
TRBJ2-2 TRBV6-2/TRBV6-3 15 ASSLLSIAGLAGELF
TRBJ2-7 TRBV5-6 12 ASSFGRSLNEQY
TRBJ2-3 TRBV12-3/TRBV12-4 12 ASTILAETDTQY
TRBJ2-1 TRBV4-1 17 ASSQGIFRREGRGNEQF
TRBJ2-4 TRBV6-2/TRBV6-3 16 ASLGGTSGFLEGNIQY
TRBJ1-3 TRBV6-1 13 ASSPGPSSGNTIY
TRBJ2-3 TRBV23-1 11 ASSRGGADTQY
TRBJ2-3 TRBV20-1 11 SASSLNTDTQY
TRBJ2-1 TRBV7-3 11 ASSEDSDNEQF
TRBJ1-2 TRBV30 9 AWFAPRAYT
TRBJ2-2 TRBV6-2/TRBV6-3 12 ASSFKRNTGELF
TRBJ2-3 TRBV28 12 ASQIAGASDTQY
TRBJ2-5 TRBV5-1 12 ASSTLGDRETQY
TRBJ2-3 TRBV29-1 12 SVQARGLTDTQY
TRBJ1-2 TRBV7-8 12 ASSPPGRNYGYT
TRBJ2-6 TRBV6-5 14 ASQFLQGSGANVLT
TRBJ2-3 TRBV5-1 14 ASSTGTSGGTDTQY